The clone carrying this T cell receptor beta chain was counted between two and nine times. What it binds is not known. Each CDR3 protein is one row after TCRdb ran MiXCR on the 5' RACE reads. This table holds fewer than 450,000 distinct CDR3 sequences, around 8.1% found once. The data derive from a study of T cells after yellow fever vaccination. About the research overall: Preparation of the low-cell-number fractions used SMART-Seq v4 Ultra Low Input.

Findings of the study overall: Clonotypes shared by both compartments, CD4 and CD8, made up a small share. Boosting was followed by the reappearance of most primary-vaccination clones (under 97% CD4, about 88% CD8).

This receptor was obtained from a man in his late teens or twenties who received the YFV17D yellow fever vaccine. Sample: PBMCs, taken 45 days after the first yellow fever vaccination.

As DNA, the CDR3 is TGTGCCAGCAGTTACTCGAAGGACAGCTACAATGAGCAGTTCTTC. It specifies CASSYSKDSYNEQFF. The V and J genes are TRBV6-5 and TRBJ2-1; possibly TRBD1 for D (6 bases). Trimming stripped 0 bases from V and 3 bases from J, with 9 bases between. Per germline, CDR1 MNHEY and CDR2 SVGAGI. CDR3 size: 15 residues.